These 2 T cell receptor beta chains share one sample of origin, sequenced in a study of identical twins. Using its own MiXCR run on the 5' RACE reads, TCRdb lists one record per CDR3 protein. The sample consists of about 550,000 distinct CDR3 sequences, 20% to 25% of them appearing once. These data were likewise used in another study, on yellow fever vaccine responses in identical twins.

The sample was CD4+ T cells sorted from blood. These receptors were obtained from a woman younger than 35 in good health.

This clonotype was picked up a small number of times. This chain connects TRBV28 to TRBJ1-2, with D tentatively TRBD1 (5 bases). The CDR3 loop spans 16 amino acids. Germline V gives CDR1 MDHEN, CDR2 SYDVKM. The germline V and J ends were trimmed by 6 bases and 8 bases, with 25 bases remaining between them. In nucleotides, the CDR3 is TGTGCCAGCAGACAAGATGCGGGGGATCCGATTCGAGGCTACACCTTC. It yields the protein CASRQDAGDPIRGYTF.

Remarks on this clonotype: Sequence at one end of the junction differs from germline and may be a read error. The chain employs TRBV6-5 and TRBJ2-2; D gene ambiguous. Germline V gives CDR1 MNHEY, CDR2 SVGAGI. The CDR3 runs to 13 residues. The CDR3 DNA sequence: TGTGCCAGCAGTGACTCACCCAGCGGGGAGCTGTTTTTT. Protein sequence: CASSDSPSGELFF.